These 15 T cell receptor beta chains share one sample of origin, sequenced in a study of cytomegalovirus exposure and HLA in healthy donors. PCR employed 60 Vbeta and 13 Jbeta primers. Produced via immunoSEQ multiplex PCR; TCRdb's table is partial and in-frame only. The table shows some 160,000 clones, with approximately 80% occurring only once. Sequenced sample: PBMCs. All receptors derive from a woman aged 30 to 39 in good health and CMV-seronegative.

Here the CDR3 DNA reads TGTGCCAGCAGTTCAGGACAGGGGGCCGTATACGAGCAGTACTTC. Encoded protein: CASSSGQGAVYEQYF. The chain is built from TRBV27 and TRBJ2-7, with 11 bases identical to TRBD1. Germline-derived CDR1 and CDR2 are MNHEY and SMNVEV (reference sequence). Germline trimming cut 4 bases from V and 4 bases from J; bases unmatched to any gene: 6. CDR3 size: 15 residues.

The chain combines TRBV5-6 with TRBJ2-7, with a weak D call TRBD1 (5 bases). Per the germline V gene, CDR1 is SGHDT and CDR2 is YYEEEE. The CDR3 runs 15 residues. V was trimmed by 0 bases and J by 3 bases, leaving 13 bases between them. In DNA form, the CDR3 reads TGTGCCAGCAGCTTGGTCGGACAAGGGCACTACGAGCAGTACTTC. Translating gives CASSLVGQGHYEQYF.

As DNA, the CDR3 is TGTGCCAGCAGTTACTCGCGGTTAGGGGGGGGTGCTTTCTTT. Translated, it gives CASSYSRLGGGAFF. This chain connects TRBV6-5 to TRBJ1-1; perhaps TRBD1 as D (6 bases). Trimming removed 0 bases from V and 11 bases from J, with 16 bases in between. CDR3 size: 14 residues. Germline V gives CDR1 MNHEY, CDR2 SVGAGI.

The genes are TRBV27 and TRBJ1-5; D ambiguous. The V gene lost 4 bases and the J gene lost 5 bases, with 15 bases spanning the gap. The CDR3 spans 15 residues. Germline assignment: CDR1 MNHEY and CDR2 SMNVEV (reference sequence). The CDR3 DNA reads TGTGCCAGCAGTTCAGTCCCCAACAGTCATCAGCCCCAGCATTTT. Amino acids: CASSSVPNSHQPQHF.

The J gene is TRBJ2-5, the V gene TRBV5-1; the match to TRBD1 covers 7 bases. Germline V gene lookup returns CDR1 SGHRS and CDR2 YFSETQ. V shed 0 bases, J shed 1 base, and the junction held 9 bases outside the gene matches. The CDR3 loop spans 17 amino acids. The CDR3 spells CASSLGGVTGFQETQYF. CDR3 bases: TGCGCCAGCAGCTTGGGGGGTGTGACAGGGTTCCAAGAGACCCAGTACTTC. The whole variable domain, filled in from reference TRBV5-1 and TRBJ2-5, reads KAGVTQTPRYLIKTRGQQVTLSCSPISGHRSVSWYQQTPGQGLQFLFEYFSETQRNKGNFPGRFSGRQFSNSRSEMNVSTLELGDSALYLCASSLGGVTGFQETQYFGPGTRLLVL.

This chain joins TRBV5-4 and TRBJ1-1; the match to TRBD1 covers 7 bases. Trimming cost V 2 bases and J 3 bases; bases outside gene matches: 7. This CDR3 region has 15 residues. CDR1 is SGHNT, CDR2 YYREEE, per germline (reference sequence). CDR3 coding DNA: TGTGCCAGCAGCTTCCCACCTGACAGGGACACTGAAGCTTTCTTT. As protein: CASSFPPDRDTEAFF.

V and J are TRBV4-1 and TRBJ1-2; TRBD1 might be the D (5 bases). From germline, CDR1 is MGHRA and CDR2 YSYEKL. The germline V and J ends were trimmed by 4 bases and 5 bases, with 14 bases remaining between them. The CDR3 loop spans 14 amino acids. CDR3 in amino acids: CASSPLGGRYGYTF. The CDR3 DNA reads TGCGCCAGCAGCCCCCTGGGGGGTCGGTATGGCTACACCTTC.

This chain connects TRBV6-5 to TRBJ1-2; 7 bases are a match to TRBD1. The CDR3 spans 16 residues. Losses at the gene ends were 0 bases for V and 5 bases for J; bases not matched to a gene: 9. Germline CDR1 reads MNHEY; CDR2 reads SVGAGI. The CDR3 DNA reads as TGTGCCAGCAGTTACTCTTTTCCGGGACAGCAATATGGCTACACCTTC. Amino acid sequence: CASSYSFPGQQYGYTF.

This clone was recorded only once. This chain joins TRBV28 and TRBJ2-3; maybe TRBD2 (6 bases). V was pared by 1 base and J by 5 bases, with 16 bases between. CDR3 size: 16 residues. In germline, CDR1 is MDHEN, CDR2 SYDVKM. CDR3 sequence reads: CASSLLGGVAVDTQYF. CDR3 nucleotide sequence: TGTGCCAGCAGTTTATTGGGGGGAGTAGCTGTAGATACGCAGTATTTT.

The chain links TRBV6-1 to TRBJ1-6, with 12 bases that match TRBD1. This CDR3 spans 15 amino acids. V gave up 6 bases and J gave up 9 bases; unmatched junction bases: 6. Germline V gene lookup returns CDR1 MNHNS and CDR2 SASEGT. In DNA form, the CDR3 reads TGTGCCAGCAGGGGACAGGGGGCAGTCGGTTCACCCCTCCACTTT. Protein: CASRGQGAVGSPLHF.

The V gene is TRBV19, the J gene TRBJ2-7; weak D call: TRBD1 (5 bases). Trimming took 1 base from V and 3 from J, leaving 13 bases between them. This CDR3 has 15 amino acids. Germline V gives CDR1 LNHDA, CDR2 SQIVND (reference sequence). The CDR3 loop is CASSIAGATFYEQYF. CDR3 DNA sequence: TGTGCCAGTAGTATAGCTGGGGCGACATTCTACGAGCAGTACTTC.

This sequence joins TRBV5-4 and TRBJ2-5; D is possibly TRBD1 (6 bases). Germline V gene lookup returns CDR1 SGHNT and CDR2 YYREEE (reference sequence). This CDR3 has 17 amino acids. Between the trimmed V and J ends, which lost 1 base and 2 bases, there was a span of 18 bases. The CDR3, as DNA: TGTGCCAGCAGCTTGTTGGGGGCGGGCGAATCTCAAGAGACCCAGTACTTC. As protein: CASSLLGAGESQETQYF.

The chain couples TRBV7-6 to TRBJ1-1, with TRBD1 identical over 9 bases. Losses at the gene ends were 2 bases for V and 7 bases for J; bases not matched to a gene: 8. Looked up from germline, CDR1 is SGHVS and CDR2 is FNYEAQ. The CDR3 consists of 15 residues. The CDR3 loop is CASSLTGGGLGEAFF. CDR3 coding DNA: TGTGCCAGCAGCTTAACAGGGGGCGGATTGGGTGAAGCTTTCTTT.

Only a few counts were recorded for this clone. DNA for the CDR3: TGTGCCAGCAGTTTATTGGCTAGCGGGAGTAAAAATGAGCAGTTCTTC. Translating it yields CASSLLASGSKNEQFF. J is TRBJ2-1 and V is TRBV27; 10 nucleotides align to TRBD2. The junction had 7 bases not matched to a gene; V was cut back by 1 base and J by 7 bases. Germline lookup yields CDR1 MNHEY and CDR2 SMNVEV (reference sequence). This CDR3 is 16 amino acids long.

The chain carries TRBV9 and TRBJ2-5; 12 bases agree with TRBD2. The V segment lost 5 bases and the J segment 5 bases; nucleotides outside the gene matches: 7. CDR3 size: 15 residues. The germline V gene has CDR1 SGDLS and CDR2 YYNGEE. CDR3 sequence: CASSVTSGSTETQYF. CDR3 bases: TGTGCCAGCAGTGTGACTAGCGGGAGTACGGAGACCCAGTACTTC.